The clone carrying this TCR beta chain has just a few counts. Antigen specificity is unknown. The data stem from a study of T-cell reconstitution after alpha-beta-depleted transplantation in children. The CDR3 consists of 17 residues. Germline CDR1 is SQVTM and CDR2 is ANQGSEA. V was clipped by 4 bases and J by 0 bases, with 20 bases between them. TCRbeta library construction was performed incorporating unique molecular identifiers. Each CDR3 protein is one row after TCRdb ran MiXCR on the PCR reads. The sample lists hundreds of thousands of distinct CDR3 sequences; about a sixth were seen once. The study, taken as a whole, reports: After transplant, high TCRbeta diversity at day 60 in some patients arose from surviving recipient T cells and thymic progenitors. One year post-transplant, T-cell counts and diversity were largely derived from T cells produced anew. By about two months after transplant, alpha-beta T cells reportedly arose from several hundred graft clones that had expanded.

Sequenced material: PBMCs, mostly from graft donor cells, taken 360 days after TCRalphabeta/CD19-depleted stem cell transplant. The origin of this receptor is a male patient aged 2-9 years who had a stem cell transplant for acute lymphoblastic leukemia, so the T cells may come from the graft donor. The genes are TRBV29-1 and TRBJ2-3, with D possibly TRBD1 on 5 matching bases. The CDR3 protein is CSVGGRTTYSSTDTQYF. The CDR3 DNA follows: TGCAGCGTTGGGGGCAGAACAACTTACTCTAGCACAGATACGCAGTATTTT.